The 30 T cell receptor beta chains listed next were all sequenced from one sample in a study of cytomegalovirus exposure and HLA in healthy donors. The PCR was carried out with 60 Vbeta primers and 13 Jbeta primers. Assay: immunoSEQ multiplex PCR; the TCRdb copy retains only in-frame clones and omits some. This table holds more than 85,000 clones, roughly 13% found once. Source material: PBMCs. The receptors derive from a middle-aged man in good health and CMV-seropositive.

V gene TRBV9 combines with J gene TRBJ2-1; perhaps TRBD2 as D (6 bases). The V gene lost 2 bases and the J gene lost 9 bases, with 15 bases spanning the gap. In germline, CDR1 is SGDLS, CDR2 YYNGEE. This CDR3 spans 14 amino acids. The CDR3 nucleotides are TGTGCCAGCAGCGTGTTAGCGGAGGCCGGTGAGCAGTTCTTC. Translation: CASSVLAEAGEQFF.

The chain recombines TRBV19 with TRBJ1-1; weak D call: TRBD1 (5 bases). Deletions cut 5 bases from V and 5 bases from J, with 21 bases between. The CDR3 extends over 16 amino acids. The germline CDR1 and CDR2 sequences are LNHDA and SQIVND (reference sequence). The CDR3 nucleotides are TGTGCCAGTAGTCACCGTTTAGGGGACTCGGCGACTGAAGCTTTCTTT. It translates to CASSHRLGDSATEAFF.

V usage is TRBV28 and J usage is TRBJ1-1, with D perhaps matching TRBD1 (6 bases). Germline CDR1 MDHEN, CDR2 SYDVKM. V shed 6 bases and J shed 0 bases, with 8 bases lying between them. The CDR3 extends over 13 amino acids. For the CDR3, the DNA is TGTGCCAGCAGGGGACACTTGAACACTGAAGCTTTCTTT. As protein: CASRGHLNTEAFF. The full variable domain, with the rest looked up from reference TRBV28 and TRBJ1-1, is DVKVTQSSRYLVKRTGEKVFLECVQDMDHENMFWYRQDPGLGLRLIYFSYDVKMKEKGDIPEGYSVSREKKERFSLILESASTNQTSMYLCASRGHLNTEAFFGQGTRLTVV.

This rearrangement joins TRBV5-1 to TRBJ1-4, with 8 nucleotides matching TRBD1. The CDR3 runs 16 residues. Germline lookup yields CDR1 SGHRS and CDR2 YFSETQ. J was trimmed by 4 bases and V by 1 base; bases with no gene match: 6. Here the CDR3 reads CASSLQGALGNEKLFF. DNA of the CDR3: TGCGCCAGCAGCTTGCAGGGGGCGTTAGGTAATGAAAAACTGTTTTTT.

This clone was seen more than once but under ten times. The gene calls are TRBV5-6 and TRBJ1-2; no definite D call. The CDR3 spans 15 residues. Per germline, CDR1 SGHDT and CDR2 YYEEEE. Trimming took 0 bases from V and 0 from J, leaving 9 bases between them. The DNA of the CDR3 is TGTGCCAGCAGCTTGGGGCAGGCGCCTAACTATGGCTACACCTTC. This sequence encodes CASSLGQAPNYGYTF.

This chain links TRBV25-1 with TRBJ2-1, with 9 bases aligning to TRBD1. This CDR3 contains 17 residues. Germline values: CDR1 MGHDK, CDR2 SYGVNS. The ends lost 4 bases at V and 3 bases at J; junction bases unmatched: 10. The CDR3 protein is CASSATDRGNYYNEQFF. Written as DNA, the CDR3 is TGTGCCAGCAGTGCGACCGACAGGGGGAACTACTACAATGAGCAGTTCTTC.

This clone was observed a handful of times. This rearrangement joins TRBV5-1 to TRBJ2-3, with TRBD1 identical over 7 bases. The CDR3 contains 14 residues. CDR1 and CDR2 (germline): SGHRS, YFSETQ. J gave up 3 bases and V 3 bases, and 4 bases lay outside the gene matches. CDR3 in DNA: TGCGCCAGCAGCTCCGTGGACAGGACAGATACGCAGTATTTT. Protein: CASSSVDRTDTQYF.

This clone appeared a single time. The rearrangement links TRBV5-1 to TRBJ2-5; tentative D call: TRBD2 (6 bases). V lost 6 bases to trimming and J lost 5 bases, with 17 bases between them. This CDR3 region has 14 residues. Germline lookup yields CDR1 SGHRS and CDR2 YFSETQ. The CDR3 sequence: CASTGTVGLETQYF. CDR3 bases: TGCGCCAGCACCGGGACTGTGGGGTTGGAGACCCAGTACTTC.

This clone was recorded a few times. The gene calls are TRBV6-5 and TRBJ2-7; 10 bases are shared with TRBD2. In germline, CDR1 is MNHEY, CDR2 SVGAGI. The CDR3 runs to 14 residues. V dropped 6 bases and J dropped 4; count of bases not matched to a gene: 6. The DNA for the CDR3 is TGTGCCAGCAGACCTCTAGCGGGAGATTACGAGCAGTACTTC. Protein: CASRPLAGDYEQYF.

V and J are TRBV10-3 and TRBJ2-7; unclear D gene. V was trimmed by 7 bases and J by 4 bases, leaving 14 bases between them. Germline V lookup: CDR1 ENHRY, CDR2 SYGVKD. This CDR3 contains 13 residues. In DNA form, the CDR3 reads TGTGCCATCAAGTCCCCCCGCGTTTACGAGCAGTACTTC. The encoded protein is CAIKSPRVYEQYF.

The J gene is TRBJ2-7, the V gene TRBV5-6; 8 bases fit TRBD1. Per germline, CDR1 SGHDT and CDR2 YYEEEE. CDR3 length equals 16 residues. After removal of 3 bases from V and 6 bases from J, the junction contained 14 bases not matched to a gene. CDR3 amino acids: CASSSTRDRGSGEQYF. In DNA, the CDR3 is TGTGCCAGCAGCTCAACCAGAGACAGGGGAAGCGGCGAGCAGTACTTC.

The V and J genes are TRBV6-5 and TRBJ2-5; TRBD2 is a possible D gene (6 bases). CDR1 and CDR2 from the germline V gene are MNHEY and SVGAGI. The CDR3 has 13 residues. V lost 6 bases and J lost 5, with 13 bases in between. The chain's CDR3 is CASRTGVPETQYF. As DNA, the CDR3 is TGTGCCAGCAGAACGGGGGTACCCGAGACCCAGTACTTC.

This clone was counted a few times. This chain uses TRBV4-1 with TRBJ1-5; the D is unclear. The CDR3 consists of 15 residues. The germline V gene encodes CDR1 MGHRA and CDR2 YSYEKL. Deletions cut 1 base from V and 5 bases from J, with 12 bases between. CDR3 coding DNA: TGCGCCAGCAGCCAAGTCAGTCATCGGGATCAGCCCCAGCATTTT. Its protein product is CASSQVSHRDQPQHF.

The chain couples TRBV15 to TRBJ1-1, with a weak D call TRBD1 (6 bases). Trimming took 0 bases from V and 6 from J, leaving 17 bases between them. This CDR3 is built from 16 residues. Per the germline V gene, CDR1 is LNHNV and CDR2 is YYDKDF (reference sequence). The CDR3 nucleotides read TGTGCCACCAGCAGAGAAAACCTCAGGACAGCCCCTGAAGCTTTCTTT. Translation: CATSRENLRTAPEAFF.

A few counts support this clone. The chain joins TRBV10-3 to TRBJ1-1; tentative D call: TRBD1 (6 bases). V lost 5 bases and J 5 bases, leaving 15 bases between the germline ends. The length of the CDR3 is 14 residues. The germline gives CDR1 ENHRY, CDR2 SYGVKD. The CDR3 DNA is TGTGCCATCAGTTTGGGGGGGCGGGAAACTGAAGCTTTCTTT. Translating gives CAISLGGRETEAFF.

This clone was observed a handful of times. This chain joins TRBV29-1 and TRBJ2-6; 7 bases are a match to TRBD1. V was clipped by 6 bases and J by 4 bases; unmatched bases: 12. The CDR3 totals 16 residues. CDR1 is SQVTM and CDR2 is ANQGSEA in the germline V gene. The CDR3 coding sequence is TGCAGCGTCGGAATTGAGGGACAGATGGGGGCCAACGTCCTGACTTTC. Translated: CSVGIEGQMGANVLTF.

The gene calls are TRBV19 and TRBJ1-5; 8 nucleotides align to TRBD1. The CDR3 has 16 residues. Germline assignment: CDR1 LNHDA and CDR2 SQIVND (reference sequence). Trimming took 6 bases from V and 4 from J; bases not matched to a gene: 11. This CDR3 is CASRDPTGDPNQPQHF. The CDR3, as DNA: TGTGCCAGTAGAGATCCGACAGGGGACCCAAATCAGCCCCAGCATTTT.

This clone was found a few times. The chain employs TRBV7-2 and TRBJ2-7, with 7 bases aligning to TRBD1. Germline-derived CDR1 and CDR2 are SGHTA and FQGNSA. This CDR3 is built from 15 residues. Trimming cost V 1 base and J 1 base; bases outside gene matches: 4. CDR3 sequence reads: CASSLGGQVSYEQYF. CDR3 sequence (DNA): TGTGCCAGCAGCTTAGGAGGACAGGTTTCCTACGAGCAGTACTTC. Together with reference TRBV7-2 and TRBJ2-7, the CDR3 gives the full variable domain: GAGVSQSPSNKVTEKGKDVELRCDPISGHTALYWYRQSLGQGLEFLIYFQGNSAPDKSGLPSDRFSAERTGGSVSTLTIQRTQQEDSAVYLCASSLGGQVSYEQYFGPGTRLTVT.

This clone was observed a handful of times. The genes are TRBV5-1 and TRBJ1-2; weak D call: TRBD1 (5 bases). This CDR3 contains 15 residues. Trimming took 5 bases from V and 4 from J, leaving 18 bases between them. CDR1 and CDR2 from the germline V gene are SGHRS and YFSETQ. CDR3 DNA: TGCGCCAGCAGTCTCCCTGGGGGGACCGGCTATGGCTACACCTTC. It specifies CASSLPGGTGYGYTF.

This clone was picked up a small number of times. This chain uses TRBV27 with TRBJ1-1, with TRBD1 matching over 8 bases. V dropped 3 bases and J dropped 5; count of bases not matched to a gene: 8. Germline V gene sequence: CDR1 MNHEY, CDR2 SMNVEV (reference sequence). The CDR3 has 15 amino acids. Here the CDR3 DNA reads TGTGCCAGCAGTTTGACAGGGGATAGCAGGACTGAAGCTTTCTTT. Amino acid sequence: CASSLTGDSRTEAFF.

The table lists this clone with a few counts. This chain uses TRBV30 with TRBJ1-2; D perhaps matches TRBD1 (5 bases). From germline, CDR1 is GTSNPN and CDR2 SVGIG (reference sequence). The CDR3 totals 13 residues. V gave up 4 bases and J gave up 8 bases, with 17 bases separating them. The CDR3 DNA follows: TGTGCCTGGACTATAGGGGCAGTGGACGGCTACACCTTC. Protein product: CAWTIGAVDGYTF. Variable domain in full (rest from reference TRBV30 and TRBJ1-2): SQTIHQWPATLVQPVGSPLSLECTVEGTSNPNLYWYRQAAGRGLQLLFYSVGIGQISSEVPQNLSASRPQDRQFILSSKKLLLSDSGFYLCAWTIGAVDGYTFGSGTRLTVV.

The chain employs TRBV19 and TRBJ2-1; 11 nucleotides agree with TRBD1. Germline lookup yields CDR1 LNHDA and CDR2 SQIVND (reference sequence). The CDR3 consists of 15 residues. V trimming: 7 bases; J trimming: 7 bases; junction bases outside the gene matches: 9. The CDR3 region is CASTERTGGWNEQFF. In nucleotides, the CDR3 is TGTGCCAGTACCGAAAGGACAGGGGGCTGGAATGAGCAGTTCTTC.

The chain is built from TRBV9 and TRBJ1-5; TRBD1 might be the D (5 bases). The CDR3 contains 15 residues. Trimming took 4 bases from V and 8 from J, leaving 19 bases between them. CDR1 and CDR2 (germline): SGDLS, YYNGEE. In DNA, the CDR3 is TGTGCCAGCAGCCTACGGGGACGGGAGAATGAGCCCCAGCATTTT. Encoded protein: CASSLRGRENEPQHF.

V and J are TRBV7-3 and TRBJ2-3; TRBD1 might be the D (6 bases). The CDR3 runs 15 residues. Germline V lookup: CDR1 SGHTA, CDR2 FQGTGA. V gave up 6 bases and J gave up 2 bases, with 15 bases separating them. CDR3 nucleotides: TGTGCCAGCAGTCAACGAGGGGGAAACACAGATACGCAGTATTTT. It encodes CASSQRGGNTDTQYF.

A few counts support this clone. The V and J genes are TRBV7-6 and TRBJ2-2; the match to TRBD2 covers 8 bases. The CDR3 length is 16 residues. Germline CDR1 is SGHVS and CDR2 is FNYEAQ. Germline trimming cut 4 bases from V and 0 bases from J; bases unmatched to any gene: 4. As DNA, the CDR3 is TGTGCCAGCAGCTGGCCTAGCGGGTCGAACACCGGGGAGCTGTTTTTT. Residues: CASSWPSGSNTGELFF.

The chain carries TRBV5-1 and TRBJ1-4; no definite D call. CDR1 is SGHRS, CDR2 YFSETQ, per germline. The CDR3 is 14 residues long. V lost 0 bases to trimming and J lost 4 bases, with 7 bases between them. The CDR3 spells CASSLGGSNEKLFF. For the CDR3, the DNA is TGCGCCAGCAGCTTGGGAGGGAGTAATGAAAAACTGTTTTTT.

The table lists this clone with a few counts. The rearrangement joins TRBV10-3 to TRBJ1-3, with a weak D call TRBD1 (6 bases). The CDR3 consists of 15 residues. Germline loops: CDR1 ENHRY, CDR2 SYGVKD. The V gene lost 4 bases and the J gene lost 4 bases, with 14 bases spanning the gap. In DNA form, the CDR3 reads TGTGCCATCAGTGTCGGGGGGCGCGGGGGAAACACCATATATTTT. Protein sequence: CAISVGGRGGNTIYF.

With regard to this clone: This probably arose from a read error, given a far larger clone one base away. The CDR3 bases are TGTGCCAGCAGTGTGGGACTTCTCGGGGAGCACTACTTC. Amino acid sequence: CASSVGLLGEHYF. The chain couples TRBV6-5 to TRBJ2-7, with D possibly matching TRBD2 (6 bases). CDR1 and CDR2 (germline): MNHEY, SVGAGI. The CDR3 is 13 residues long.

This clone has a handful of counts. The CDR3 coding sequence is TGCGCCAGCAGCCAAGATTCAGCGGATAGCAATCAGCCCCAGCATTTT. Translation: CASSQDSADSNQPQHF. V usage is TRBV4-1 and J usage is TRBJ1-5; D ambiguous. The V gene's germline CDR1 is MGHRA and CDR2 YSYEKL. Deletions cut 0 bases from V and 0 bases from J, with 9 bases between. The CDR3 has 16 residues.

The chain joins TRBV5-1 to TRBJ2-1, with 10 bases lining up with TRBD1. In germline, CDR1 is SGHRS, CDR2 YFSETQ. The CDR3 runs to 15 residues. The V segment lost 0 bases and the J segment 9 bases; nucleotides outside the gene matches: 6. In nucleotides, the CDR3 is TGCGCCAGCAGCTTGGGACAGGGGGCGGTAGTTGAGCAGTTCTTC. Translation gives CASSLGQGAVVEQFF.